Below are 25 T cell receptor beta chains sequenced from a single sample in a study of identifying expanded T cells in peripheral blood. Method: immunoSEQ multiplex PCR; TCRdb's copy keeps in-frame clones and lacks some. The data contain approximately 97,000 clones, about nine tenths of them singletons. The sample comprised blood. Source of these receptors: a person aged 18 to 70 in good health.

This clone was found once. A read error may account for a junction end that differs from germline. This rearrangement joins TRBV29-1 to TRBJ2-2; D call uncertain. The length of the CDR3 is 13 residues. Germline V CDR1 and CDR2: SQVTM, ANQGSEA. CDR3 sequence reads: CSAEPGPTGELFF. Here the CDR3 DNA reads TGCAGCGCTGAACCCGGGCCCACCGGGGAGCTGTTTTTT.

The V gene is TRBV6-5, the J gene TRBJ1-2; weak D call: TRBD1 (5 bases). Germline V CDR1 and CDR2: MNHEY, SVGAGI. The ends were cut back, 2 bases at V and 4 bases at J, with 14 bases in the middle. CDR3 size: 15 residues. This chain's CDR3 is CASSYLPQGGYGYTF. The CDR3 bases are TGTGCCAGCAGTTACCTACCCCAGGGAGGCTATGGCTACACCTTC.

The chain is built from TRBV18 and TRBJ1-5; 7 positions agree with TRBD1. The CDR3 length is 17 residues. Germline CDR1 is KGHSH and CDR2 is LQKENI. The trim removed 0 bases at V and 1 base at J, leaving 6 bases unmatched. CDR3 amino acids: CASSPPSGGGSNQPQHF. The DNA for the CDR3 is TGTGCCAGCTCACCACCATCAGGGGGTGGAAGCAATCAGCCCCAGCATTTT.

The chain joins TRBV7-2 to TRBJ2-5; TRBD2 aligns across 12 bases. V dropped 1 base and J dropped 2; count of bases not matched to a gene: 2. CDR3 length: 16 residues. CDR1 is SGHTA and CDR2 is FQGNSA in the germline V gene. The CDR3 reads CASSLELAGGQETQYF. Here the CDR3 DNA reads TGTGCCAGCAGCTTAGAACTAGCGGGGGGTCAAGAGACCCAGTACTTC.

This clone was seen only a few times. The chain joins TRBV28 to TRBJ1-1, with D tentatively TRBD1 (5 bases). V was trimmed by 4 bases and J by 2 bases, leaving 14 bases between them. Per the germline V gene, CDR1 is MDHEN and CDR2 is SYDVKM. The CDR3 runs to 15 residues. The CDR3 is CASSSAWGVNTEAFF. As DNA, the CDR3 is TGTGCCAGCAGTTCAGCTTGGGGGGTAAACACTGAAGCTTTCTTT.

This clone occurred once. The chain carries TRBV7-3 and TRBJ2-5; D gene uncertain. Germline-derived CDR1 and CDR2 are SGHTA and FQGTGA. V was clipped by 4 bases and J by 2 bases, with 8 bases between them. The CDR3 extends over 13 amino acids. CDR3 DNA sequence: TGTGCCAGCAGCTCCTCCCATCAAGAGACCCAGTACTTC. It translates to CASSSSHQETQYF.

This chain uses TRBV7-2 with TRBJ2-1, with D possibly matching TRBD2 (6 bases). The CDR3 consists of 13 residues. Germline V gene sequence: CDR1 SGHTA, CDR2 FQGNSA. V was cut by 5 bases and J by 8 bases, with 13 bases left in between. This CDR3 is CASSRAIADEQFF. CDR3 in DNA: TGTGCCAGCAGCCGGGCAATAGCGGATGAGCAGTTCTTC. Complete variable domain (other parts from reference TRBV7-2 and TRBJ2-1): GAGVSQSPSNKVTEKGKDVELRCDPISGHTALYWYRQSLGQGLEFLIYFQGNSAPDKSGLPSDRFSAERTGGSVSTLTIQRTQQEDSAVYLCASSRAIADEQFFGPGTRLTVL.

This chain uses TRBV27 with TRBJ2-7; TRBD2 aligns across 10 bases. The V gene's germline CDR1 is MNHEY and CDR2 SMNVEV (reference sequence). V shed 5 bases and J 2 bases; nucleotides not matched to a gene: 9. CDR3 size: 16 residues. The chain's CDR3 is CASSTPVAGGTYEQYF. CDR3 nucleotides: TGTGCCAGCAGTACCCCGGTAGCGGGAGGCACCTACGAGCAGTACTTC.

This clone is a singleton in its sample. The CDR3, as DNA: TGTGCCAGCCTGACTAGCGGGGGGGCAGCCGAGCAGTTCTTC. Amino acids: CASLTSGGAAEQFF. The V call is TRBV19, the J call TRBJ2-1; 14 positions match TRBD2. CDR1 and CDR2 (germline): LNHDA, SQIVND (reference sequence). V shed 9 bases, J shed 10 bases, and the junction held 8 bases outside the gene matches. The CDR3 loop spans 14 amino acids. The full variable domain, rest sourced from reference TRBV19 and TRBJ2-1, is DGGITQSPKYLFRKEGQNVTLSCEQNLNHDAMYWYRQDPGQGLRLIYYSQIVNDFQKGDIAEGYSVSREKKESFPLTVTSAQKNPTAFYLCASLTSGGAAEQFFGPGTRLTVL.

This clone was counted a single time. V is TRBV23-1 and J is TRBJ2-7; D unresolved. Being an ORF, TRBV23-1 has a function that is uncertain. The CDR3 extends over 13 amino acids. Trimming took off 2 bases at V and 2 bases at J, with 7 bases between the two ends. CDR3 protein: CASSQQSPYEQYF. In DNA, the CDR3 is TGCGCCAGCAGTCAACAGAGCCCCTACGAGCAGTACTTC.

This clone has only one observation. This chain connects TRBV28 to TRBJ2-7; D remains unclear. CDR1 and CDR2 (germline): MDHEN, SYDVKM. The V and J ends lost 2 bases and 3 bases respectively, with 2 bases between them. The CDR3 consists of 11 residues. CDR3: CASSLGYEQYF. CDR3 DNA: TGTGCCAGCAGTTTAGGCTACGAGCAGTACTTC.

The chain links TRBV27 to TRBJ2-7; D remains ambiguous. Germline loops: CDR1 MNHEY, CDR2 SMNVEV (reference sequence). The CDR3 length is 13 residues. V was shortened by 5 bases and J by 7 bases, with 15 bases between the two germline ends. The CDR3 DNA reads as TGTGCCAGCAGTCAAACCCGATTAGGGGAGCAGTACTTC. Protein product: CASSQTRLGEQYF.

The chain carries TRBV15 and TRBJ2-7, with D perhaps TRBD1 (5 bases). V was pared by 1 base and J by 2 bases, with 12 bases between. Looked up from germline, CDR1 is LNHNV and CDR2 is YYDKDF (reference sequence). CDR3 size: 15 residues. CDR3 amino acids: CATSRAGINPYEQYF. CDR3 DNA: TGTGCCACCAGCAGAGCAGGGATTAACCCCTACGAGCAGTACTTC.

The rearrangement uses TRBV5-1 and TRBJ2-3; D remains ambiguous. V was shortened by 5 bases and J by 5 bases, with 9 bases between the two germline ends. The CDR3 has 12 residues. Germline V gene data show CDR1 as SGHRS and CDR2 as YFSETQ. The CDR3 sequence is CASSLDGDTQYF. Written as DNA, the CDR3 is TGCGCCAGCAGTCTGGACGGAGATACGCAGTATTTT. Supplemented by reference TRBV5-1 and TRBJ2-3, the full variable domain reads KAGVTQTPRYLIKTRGQQVTLSCSPISGHRSVSWYQQTPGQGLQFLFEYFSETQRNKGNFPGRFSGRQFSNSRSEMNVSTLELGDSALYLCASSLDGDTQYFGPGTRLTVL.

The chain links TRBV5-1 to TRBJ2-1; D perhaps matches TRBD1 (6 bases). This CDR3 is 12 amino acids long. The germline V gene encodes CDR1 SGHRS and CDR2 YFSETQ. Trimming cost V 7 bases and J 3 bases, with 8 bases left between them. In DNA, the CDR3 is TGCGCCAGCCGGGACAACTACAATGAGCAGTTCTTC. Amino acid sequence: CASRDNYNEQFF.

This clone was seen once. V gene TRBV11-2 combines with J gene TRBJ2-1; 11 bases agree with TRBD2. The germline V gene encodes CDR1 SGHAT and CDR2 FQNNGV. J lost 6 bases, V lost 5 bases, and 6 bases had no gene match. The CDR3 covers 15 residues. The chain's CDR3 is CASSQRTSGFNEQFF. CDR3 coding DNA: TGTGCCAGCAGCCAGAGGACTAGCGGGTTCAATGAGCAGTTCTTC.

The chain uses TRBV10-3 and TRBJ2-5; TRBD2 is a possible D gene (5 bases). The length of the CDR3 is 15 residues. Trimming removed 0 bases at V and 1 base at J, with 9 bases between. Germline values: CDR1 ENHRY, CDR2 SYGVKD. In nucleotides, the CDR3 is TGTGCCATCAGTGAGTCGAGGGATCTCCAAGAGACCCAGTACTTC. It codes for CAISESRDLQETQYF.

The rearrangement links TRBV7-2 to TRBJ1-5; D is unresolved. Trimming removed 3 bases at V and 2 bases at J, with 14 bases between. CDR3 size: 16 residues. CDR1 and CDR2 from the germline V gene are SGHTA and FQGNSA. The CDR3 region has the DNA TGTGCCAGCAGCTTGGGAGGCGCGCAGGGCAATCAGCCCCAGCATTTT. Its protein is CASSLGGAQGNQPQHF. Full variable domain (rest looked up from reference TRBV7-2 and TRBJ1-5): GAGVSQSPSNKVTEKGKDVELRCDPISGHTALYWYRQSLGQGLEFLIYFQGNSAPDKSGLPSDRFSAERTGGSVSTLTIQRTQQEDSAVYLCASSLGGAQGNQPQHFGDGTRLSIL.

The genes are TRBV19 and TRBJ2-1; 10 bases match TRBD1. V lost 6 bases, J lost 3 bases, and 5 bases stayed unmatched. CDR3 size: 15 residues. Per the germline V gene, CDR1 is LNHDA and CDR2 is SQIVND (reference sequence). CDR3 DNA: TGTGCCAGTAGCCTCAGGACAGGGGGCTACAATGAGCAGTTCTTC. It specifies CASSLRTGGYNEQFF.

This chain links TRBV29-1 with TRBJ2-7; perhaps TRBD2 as D (6 bases). V was trimmed by 6 bases and J by 5 bases, leaving 14 bases between them. CDR1 and CDR2 (germline): SQVTM, ANQGSEA. This CDR3 is built from 12 residues. CDR3 in amino acids: CSVAGGVHEQYF. The CDR3 coding sequence is TGCAGCGTAGCCGGGGGAGTCCACGAGCAGTACTTC.

V gene TRBV2 combines with J gene TRBJ1-4; D is unresolved. The CDR3 extends over 14 amino acids. Germline lookup yields CDR1 SNHLY and CDR2 FYNNEI. Trimming shortened V by 4 bases and J by 8 bases, and 14 bases separated the two germline ends. The CDR3 DNA is TGTGCCAGCAGTGCGATCTCGGGTTGGGAAAAACTGTTTTTT. Encoded protein: CASSAISGWEKLFF.

The chain combines TRBV13 with TRBJ1-2; maybe TRBD1 (6 bases). There are 14 residues in the CDR3. From germline, CDR1 is PRHDT and CDR2 FYEKMQ (reference sequence). The germline V and J ends were trimmed by 5 bases and 8 bases, with 18 bases remaining between them. DNA for the CDR3: TGTGCCAGCAGCCGGGGACACGCGAATGGAGGCTACACCTTC. It specifies CASSRGHANGGYTF.

This clone was observed a single time. V is TRBV9 and J is TRBJ2-7; D possibly matches TRBD1 or TRBD2 (5 bases each). V dropped 0 bases and J dropped 3 bases, with 13 bases sitting between them. CDR3 size: 15 residues. CDR1 and CDR2 (germline): SGDLS, YYNGEE. The CDR3 DNA reads as TGTGCCAGCAGCGTAGGAGGGGCGAACCACTACGAGCAGTACTTC. It encodes CASSVGGANHYEQYF.

Comment on this clone: Germline and junction disagree at one end, which may indicate a read error. The chain couples TRBV25-1 to TRBJ2-7, with D perhaps TRBD1 (6 bases). Germline CDR1 MGHDK, CDR2 SYGVNS. This CDR3 is 13 amino acids long. The CDR3 DNA reads as TGTGCCAGCAGTGTCCAGGGGCGCGATGGGTTACACTTC. This gives the protein CASSVQGRDGLHF.

The chain carries TRBV2 and TRBJ2-2, with D uncertain. V shed 6 bases and J shed 0 bases, with 8 bases lying between them. The CDR3 spans 14 residues. Germline V lookup: CDR1 SNHLY, CDR2 FYNNEI. CDR3 protein: CASRIRANTGELFF. CDR3 DNA: TGTGCCAGCAGAATACGAGCGAACACCGGGGAGCTGTTTTTT. Full variable domain (outside the CDR3, taken from reference TRBV2 and TRBJ2-2): EPEVTQTPSHQVTQMGQEVILRCVPISNHLYFYWYRQILGQKVEFLVSFYNNEISEKSEIFDDQFSVERPDGSNFTLKIRSTKLEDSAMYFCASRIRANTGELFFGEGSRLTVL.